Included here is one T cell receptor beta chain sequence, with context. The source of the sample is a study of cytomegalovirus exposure and HLA in healthy donors. Study at large: Most genotyped donors, 75% to 85% of 300 to 400, had Caucasian-associated genetic ancestry.

Germline V gives CDR1 GTSNPN, CDR2 SVGIG (reference sequence). Trimming removed 5 bases from V and 2 bases from J; junction bases left unmatched: 3. The CDR3 is 14 amino acids. The primer mix had 60 Vbeta and 13 Jbeta primers. Repertoires were generated with immunoSEQ multiplex PCR, while TCRdb's copy carries only in-frame clones and drops some. The sample has over 80,000 clones; about four fifths are singletons. J is TRBJ2-3 and V is TRBV30, with 11 bases that match TRBD2. The specimen sequenced was PBMCs. The sequence derives from a man aged 35-49 years in good health and CMV-seropositive. The CDR3 spells CAWRLAGPTDTQYF. CDR3 coding DNA: TGTGCCTGGCGACTAGCGGGACCCACAGATACGCAGTATTTT. The full variable domain, rest sourced from reference TRBV30 and TRBJ2-3, is SQTIHQWPATLVQPVGSPLSLECTVEGTSNPNLYWYRQAAGRGLQLLFYSVGIGQISSEVPQNLSASRPQDRQFILSSKKLLLSDSGFYLCAWRLAGPTDTQYFGPGTRLTVL.